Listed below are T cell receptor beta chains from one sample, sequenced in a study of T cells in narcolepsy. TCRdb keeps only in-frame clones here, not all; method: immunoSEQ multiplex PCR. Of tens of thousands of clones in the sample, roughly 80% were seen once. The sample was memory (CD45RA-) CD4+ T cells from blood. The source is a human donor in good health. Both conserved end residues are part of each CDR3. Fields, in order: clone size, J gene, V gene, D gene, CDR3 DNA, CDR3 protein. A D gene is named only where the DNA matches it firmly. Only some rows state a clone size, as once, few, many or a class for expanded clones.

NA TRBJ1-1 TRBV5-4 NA TGTGCCAGCAGCTTGAGGAACACTGAAGCTTTCTTT CASSLRNTEAFF
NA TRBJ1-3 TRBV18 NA TGTGCCAGCACAACGTCACAGGGAAACACCATATATTTT CASTTSQGNTIYF
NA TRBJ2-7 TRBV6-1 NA TGTGCCAGCAGTGACATATCGGCAGGGTACGAGCAGTACTTC CASSDISAGYEQYF
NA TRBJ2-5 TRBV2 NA TGTGCCAGCAGGGGGGATAAGGAGACCCAGTACTTC CASRGDKETQYF
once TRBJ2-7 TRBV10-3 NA TGTGCCATCGGGGGGACCGGGAACTACGAGCAGTACTTC CAIGGTGNYEQYF
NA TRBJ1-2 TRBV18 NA TGTGCCAGCTCACCAGGAATAAAAGCAGGGAAGGAAGGCTACACCTTC CASSPGIKAGKEGYTF
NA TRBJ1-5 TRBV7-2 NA TGCGCCAGCAGCCGCAGGGACGGTCAGCCCCAGCATTTT CASSRRDGQPQHF
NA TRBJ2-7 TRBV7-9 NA TGTGCCAGCAGCTTAAGTTCTGGACGGACCTCCTACGAGCAGTACTTC CASSLSSGRTSYEQYF
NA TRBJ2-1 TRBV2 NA TGTGCCAGCAGTTACAGGGCAGGAGAGCAGTTCTTC CASSYRAGEQFF
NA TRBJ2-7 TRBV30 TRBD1 TGTGCCTGGAAGGGACAGTCGAGCTCCTACGAGCAGTACTTC CAWKGQSSSYEQYF
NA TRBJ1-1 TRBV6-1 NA TGTGCCAGCAGGTCTCGCACTGAAGCTTTCTTT CASRSRTEAFF
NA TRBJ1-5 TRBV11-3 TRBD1 TGTGCCAGCAGCTTAGTAGACAGGGGGCATGGAAGCAATCAGCCCCAGCATTTT CASSLVDRGHGSNQPQHF
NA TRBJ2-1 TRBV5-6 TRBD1 TGTGCCAGCGTCCGGGACAGGCGAGACAATGAGCAGTTCTTC CASVRDRRDNEQFF
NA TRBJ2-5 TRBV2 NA TGTGCCAGCAGTGATCGAACTAGCCAAGAGACCCAGTACTTC CASSDRTSQETQYF
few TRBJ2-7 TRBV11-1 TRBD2 TGTGCCAGCAGCTTAACTAGCGGGGTCAAAGGCGAGCAGTACTTC CASSLTSGVKGEQYF
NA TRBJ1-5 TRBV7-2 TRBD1 TGTGCCAGCAGTCGGGACAGGGGGTTTAATCAGCCCCAGCATTTT CASSRDRGFNQPQHF
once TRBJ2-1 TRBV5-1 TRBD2 TGCGCCAGCAGCATAAGGACTAGCGGGGGAAGCTCCTACAATGAGCAGTTCTTC CASSIRTSGGSSYNEQFF
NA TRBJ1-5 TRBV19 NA TGTGCCAGTAGTATAGAGGAGGGCTGGGGGCGAAATCAGCCCCAGCATTTT CASSIEEGWGRNQPQHF
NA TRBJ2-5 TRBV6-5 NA TGTGCCAGCAGTTACTCATGGGGAAACAGAGAGACCCAGTACTTC CASSYSWGNRETQYF
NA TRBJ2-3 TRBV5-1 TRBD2 TGCGCCAGCAGCTTGTGGGCTAGCGGGGGTGATACGCAGTATTTT CASSLWASGGDTQYF
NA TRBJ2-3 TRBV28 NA TGTGCCAGCACCCTTAGGGGATTAGCAGGGCGGGCAGATACGCAGTATTTT CASTLRGLAGRADTQYF
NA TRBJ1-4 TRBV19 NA TGTGCCAGTAGTATGGCCCGAGGGGGGCGAGGTGAAAAACTGTTTTTT CASSMARGGRGEKLFF
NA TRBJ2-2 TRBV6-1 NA TGTGCCAGCGTTCTCCACCCTGGCACCGGGGAGCTGTTTTTT CASVLHPGTGELFF